The clone carrying this TCR beta chain was seen more than once but under ten times. This CDR3 has 15 amino acids. From germline, CDR1 is LNHDA and CDR2 SQIVND (reference sequence). Trimming removed 3 bases at V and 2 bases at J, with 12 bases between. This record comes from a study of patients and donors after allogeneic stem cell transplantation. TCRdb called the RT-PCR reads again in MiXCR, with one record for every CDR3 protein. The table includes about 960,000 distinct CDR3 sequences, around 17% detected once. The clonotype originates from a human donor who was either an allogeneic HSCT recipient or a stem cell or donor lymphocyte infusion donor (not recorded which). It is not recorded whose cells these are; they may come from a transplant donor. The rearrangement links TRBV19 to TRBJ2-3, with D perhaps matching TRBD1 (6 bases). The sequencing sample was made of blood, either unsorted or a sorted T cell fraction (not recorded which). The CDR3 reads CASSMGDTHTDTQYF. CDR3 DNA sequence: TGTGCCAGTAGTATGGGGGACACCCACACAGATACGCAGTATTTT.